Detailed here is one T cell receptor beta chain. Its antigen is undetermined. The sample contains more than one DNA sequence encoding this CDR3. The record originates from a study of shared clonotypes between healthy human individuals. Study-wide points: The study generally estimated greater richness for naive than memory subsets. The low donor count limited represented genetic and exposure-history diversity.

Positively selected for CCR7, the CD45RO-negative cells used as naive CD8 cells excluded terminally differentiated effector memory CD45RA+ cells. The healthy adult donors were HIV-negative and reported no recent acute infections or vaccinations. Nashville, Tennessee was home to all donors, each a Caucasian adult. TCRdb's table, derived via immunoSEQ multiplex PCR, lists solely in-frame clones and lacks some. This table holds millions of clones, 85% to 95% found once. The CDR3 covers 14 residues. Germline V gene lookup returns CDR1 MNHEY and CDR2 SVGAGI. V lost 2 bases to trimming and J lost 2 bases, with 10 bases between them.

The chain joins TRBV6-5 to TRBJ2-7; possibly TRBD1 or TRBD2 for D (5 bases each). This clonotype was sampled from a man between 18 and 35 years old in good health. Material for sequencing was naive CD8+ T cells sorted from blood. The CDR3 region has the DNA TGTGCCAGCAGTTACGGGGGAGAGACCTACGAGCAGTACTTC. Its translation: CASSYGGETYEQYF.